These 16 T cell receptor beta chains were sequenced from one sample in a study of CD8+ T cells in alopecia areata. The treatment was: oral pan-JAK inhibitor, 5-10 mg twice daily. Isolated RNA was reverse transcribed into cDNA used as the sequencing template. Repertoires were generated with immunoSEQ multiplex PCR, while TCRdb's copy carries only in-frame clones and drops some. The sample includes approximately 180,000 clones, around half seen only once; the top ten take 10% to 11%. The source material was CD8+ T cells sorted from blood, sampled at week 24, from a patient treated with tofacitinib. Source of these receptors: a human donor with alopecia areata.

Of note for this clone: A much larger clone differs by one base, so this may be a read error. Distinct nucleotide sequences in the sample also encode this CDR3. J is TRBJ2-7 and V is TRBV25-1; D is undetermined. The CDR3 contains 11 residues. The V end was cut by 6 bases, the J end by 3 bases, with 6 bases between. Germline V gene data show CDR1 as MGHDK and CDR2 as SYGVNS. As DNA, the CDR3 is TGTGCCAGCAGACTGGGCTACGAGCAGTACTTC. Its translation: CASRLGYEQYF.

This sequence joins TRBV13 and TRBJ1-2; 7 nucleotides line up with TRBD1. CDR3 length: 14 residues. J was trimmed by 8 bases and V by 5 bases; bases with no gene match: 11. The germline V gene has CDR1 PRHDT and CDR2 FYEKMQ (reference sequence). The CDR3 sequence: CASSPEQGHNGYTF. In nucleotides, the CDR3 is TGTGCCAGCAGCCCAGAACAGGGGCATAACGGCTACACCTTC.

The V gene is TRBV29-1, the J gene TRBJ2-2; D uncertain. CDR1 SQVTM and CDR2 ANQGSEA come from the germline V gene. Trimming removed 6 bases from V and 4 bases from J, with 9 bases in between. The CDR3 runs to 12 residues. The CDR3 bases are TGCAGCGTATATGGTCCCACCGGGGAGCTGTTTTTT. Its translation is CSVYGPTGELFF.

CDR3 amino acids: CASSPGTGLGYEQYF. Written as DNA, the CDR3 is TGTGCCAGCAGCCCGGGGACCGGACTGGGCTACGAGCAGTACTTC. This chain joins TRBV7-6 and TRBJ2-7; D tentatively reads TRBD1 or TRBD2 (5 bases each). The CDR3 covers 15 residues. CDR1 is SGHVS, CDR2 FNYEAQ, per germline. V was pared by 5 bases and J by 3 bases, with 17 bases between.

This clone was observed a single time. The CDR3 reads CASSWDSEAFF. For the CDR3, the DNA is TGTGCCAGCAGTTGGGACAGCGAAGCTTTCTTT. This sequence joins TRBV6-1 and TRBJ1-1; 7 nucleotides match TRBD1. There are 11 residues in the CDR3. Germline assignment: CDR1 MNHNS and CDR2 SASEGT. The ends lost 5 bases at V and 8 bases at J; junction bases unmatched: 2.

This clone has more than one count but fewer than ten. The V call is TRBV7-9, the J call TRBJ2-3; D might be TRBD2 (5 bases). Trimming removed 4 bases at V and 4 bases at J, with 6 bases between. This CDR3 is built from 12 residues. Germline CDR1 reads SEHNR; CDR2 reads FQNEAQ (reference sequence). In nucleotides, the CDR3 is TGTGCCAGCAGCTACGGGGCAGATACGCAGTATTTT. It translates to CASSYGADTQYF.

J is TRBJ1-5 and V is TRBV5-1, with D uncertain. Germline V CDR1 and CDR2: SGHRS, YFSETQ. Trimming cost V 7 bases and J 0 bases, with 11 bases left between them. The CDR3 loop spans 14 amino acids. CDR3 loop: CASAPWDSNQPQHF. The CDR3 region has the DNA TGCGCCAGCGCCCCATGGGATAGCAATCAGCCCCAGCATTTT.

The rearrangement uses TRBV20-1 and TRBJ2-4, with TRBD2 as a possible D gene (6 bases). From germline, CDR1 is DFQATT and CDR2 SNEGSKA (reference sequence). There are 11 residues in the CDR3. DNA of the CDR3: TGCATGGCGCTTGGGAGGAACATTCAGTACTTC. It translates to CMALGRNIQYF.

The chain carries TRBV30 and TRBJ1-1; tentative D call: TRBD1 (5 bases). Germline CDR1 and CDR2: GTSNPN and SVGIG (reference sequence). The ends were cut back, 5 bases at V and 4 bases at J, with 11 bases in the middle. The CDR3 has 12 amino acids. The CDR3 nucleotides are TGTGCCTGGGGTAGGGGTGGCACTGAAGCTTTCTTT. This translates into CAWGRGGTEAFF. The entire variable domain, with the rest obtained from reference TRBV30 and TRBJ1-1, is as follows: SQTIHQWPATLVQPVGSPLSLECTVEGTSNPNLYWYRQAAGRGLQLLFYSVGIGQISSEVPQNLSASRPQDRQFILSSKKLLLSDSGFYLCAWGRGGTEAFFGQGTRLTVV.

The CDR3 DNA sequence: TGCGCCAGCAGCCCCCGGACTAGCGGGGGGGTCTTATCCTACGAGCAGTACTTC. Protein: CASSPRTSGGVLSYEQYF. The rearrangement uses TRBV5-1 and TRBJ2-7; 15 nucleotides match TRBD2. The CDR3 sequence is 18 residues long. With V trimmed by 4 bases and J by 1 base, 9 bases remained unmatched. The V gene's germline CDR1 is SGHRS and CDR2 YFSETQ.

The rearrangement links TRBV14 to TRBJ2-7, with TRBD2 matching over 7 bases. There are 14 residues in the CDR3. V shed 3 bases and J 4 bases; nucleotides not matched to a gene: 6. Looked up from germline, CDR1 is SGHDN and CDR2 is FVKESK. The CDR3 loop is CASSQGAGWYEQYF. The CDR3 nucleotides read TGTGCCAGCAGCCAGGGAGCGGGGTGGTACGAGCAGTACTTC. The full variable domain, its missing parts supplied by reference TRBV14 and TRBJ2-7, is EAGVTQFPSHSVIEKGQTVTLRCDPISGHDNLYWYRRVMGKEIKFLLHFVKESKQDESGMPNNRFLAERTGGTYSTLKVQPAELEDSGVYFCASSQGAGWYEQYFGPGTRLTVT.

The CDR3 protein is CASSLGQGGNEQFF. The DNA for the CDR3 is TGTGCCAGCAGTTTGGGACAGGGGGGGAATGAGCAGTTCTTC. The chain has TRBV27 and TRBJ2-1; TRBD1 matches at 11 bases. J gave up 7 bases and V 3 bases, and 2 bases lay outside the gene matches. Germline V gene sequence: CDR1 MNHEY, CDR2 SMNVEV (reference sequence). The CDR3 extends over 14 amino acids.

This clone was seen a few times. The chain combines TRBV6-5 with TRBJ2-7; D is perhaps TRBD1 or TRBD2 (7 bases each). V lost 5 bases, J lost 2 bases, and 13 bases lay in between. Germline V gene data show CDR1 as MNHEY and CDR2 as SVGAGI. The CDR3 extends over 14 amino acids. The CDR3 DNA sequence: TGTGCCAGCAGTCGACCAGGGGGGGCCTACGAGCAGTACTTC. Translating it yields CASSRPGGAYEQYF.

A few counts support this clone. This chain uses TRBV29-1 with TRBJ2-5; TRBD2 might be the D (5 bases). The germline V gene encodes CDR1 SQVTM and CDR2 ANQGSEA. V was trimmed by 5 bases and J by 5 bases, leaving 15 bases between them. The CDR3 loop spans 13 amino acids. The CDR3 bases are TGCAGCGTTAGGACTTCAAATGGGGAGACCCAGTACTTC. It encodes CSVRTSNGETQYF.

The chain combines TRBV7-8 with TRBJ2-1; D gene ambiguous. CDR1 and CDR2 (germline): SGHVS, FQNEAQ. V lost 1 base to trimming and J lost 8 bases, with 9 bases between them. The CDR3 consists of 13 residues. CDR3 DNA sequence: TGTGCCAGCAGCTTAGGCAGTCAAGATGAGCAGTTCTTC. Protein sequence: CASSLGSQDEQFF.

V gene TRBV10-1 combines with J gene TRBJ2-5; tentatively, D is TRBD2 (6 bases). Per the germline V gene, CDR1 is WNHNN and CDR2 is SYGVQD (reference sequence). The V gene lost 0 bases and the J gene lost 5 bases, with 10 bases spanning the gap. The CDR3 runs 14 residues. CDR3 bases: TGCGCCAGCAGTGAGTCGGGGGGTTTCGAGACCCAGTACTTC. This codes for CASSESGGFETQYF.